These T cell receptor beta chains were read from a single sample in a study of PD-1 blockade in classical Hodgkin lymphoma. Produced via immunoSEQ multiplex PCR; TCRdb's table is partial and in-frame only. The table has 95,000 to 120,000 clones, roughly nine tenths seen once. The sequences come from peripheral blood mononuclear cells (PBMCs), collected before the second cycle of nivolumab. The receptors come from a human donor with classical Hodgkin lymphoma. The CDR3 runs from the conserved cysteine through the conserved F or W. The order of the fields is J gene, V gene, D gene, CDR3 protein, CDR3 DNA. A D gene is named only where the DNA matches it firmly.

j_call: TRBJ2-3; v_call: TRBV6-5; d_call: .; cdr3_aa: CASSLTDTQYF; cdr3_nt: TGTGCCAGCAGTCTAACCGATACGCAGTATTTT
j_call: TRBJ2-5; v_call: TRBV29-1; d_call: .; cdr3_aa: CSVEETQYF; cdr3_nt: TGCAGCGTTGAAGAGACCCAGTACTTC
j_call: TRBJ1-1; v_call: TRBV6-5; d_call: .; cdr3_aa: CASRMNTEAFF; cdr3_nt: TGTGCCAGCAGGATGAACACTGAAGCTTTCTTT
j_call: TRBJ1-1; v_call: TRBV4-1; d_call: .; cdr3_aa: CASSQDGGFPNTEAFF; cdr3_nt: TGCGCCAGCAGCCAAGACGGCGGGTTCCCGAACACTGAAGCTTTCTTT
j_call: TRBJ1-5; v_call: TRBV6-1; d_call: .; cdr3_aa: CASSTNQPQHF; cdr3_nt: TGTGCCAGCAGCACCAATCAGCCCCAGCATTTT
j_call: TRBJ1-1; v_call: TRBV2; d_call: .; cdr3_aa: CASGSHWLNTEAFF; cdr3_nt: TGTGCCAGCGGCTCTCACTGGCTAAACACTGAAGCTTTCTTT
j_call: TRBJ2-1; v_call: TRBV10-1; d_call: .; cdr3_aa: CASSESDYNEQFF; cdr3_nt: TGCGCCAGCAGTGAGTCTGACTACAATGAGCAGTTCTTC
j_call: TRBJ1-1; v_call: TRBV7-9; d_call: .; cdr3_aa: CASSLKDGNTEAFF; cdr3_nt: TGTGCCAGCAGCTTAAAGGACGGGAACACTGAAGCTTTCTTT
j_call: TRBJ2-2; v_call: TRBV7-2; d_call: .; cdr3_aa: CASSLIQGRTGELFF; cdr3_nt: TGTGCCAGCAGCTTAATCCAGGGCAGGACCGGGGAGCTGTTTTTT
j_call: TRBJ2-1; v_call: TRBV2; d_call: TRBD1; cdr3_aa: CASSDRGQVYNEQFF; cdr3_nt: TGTGCCAGCAGTGATCGTGGACAGGTTTACAATGAGCAGTTCTTC
j_call: TRBJ2-5; v_call: TRBV9; d_call: .; cdr3_aa: CASSVGVRETETQYF; cdr3_nt: TGTGCCAGCAGCGTAGGTGTTCGGGAGACAGAGACCCAGTACTTC